This TCR beta chain was recovered during a study of cytomegalovirus exposure and HLA in healthy donors. PCR was performed using 60 Vbeta and 13 Jbeta primers. Measured with immunoSEQ multiplex PCR; TCRdb has only the in-frame clones, and not every one. The data contain 80,000 to 100,000 clones, 81% of them singletons. By share, this clone ranks as medium-sized (0.01 to 0.1%). The germline V gene has CDR1 MNHEY and CDR2 SVGAGI. The V and J ends lost 2 bases and 4 bases, in that order; junction bases with no gene match: 5. The CDR3 has 16 amino acids. V is TRBV6-5 and J is TRBJ1-3, with 10 bases identical to TRBD1. The clonotype originates from a man aged 40-49 years in good health and CMV-seronegative. Sequencing input: PBMCs. CDR3 loop: CASSYTRTGGGNTIYF. In DNA form, the CDR3 reads TGTGCCAGCAGTTACACCCGGACAGGGGGAGGAAACACCATATATTTT.